This TCR beta chain is from a study of T cell repertoires in cytomegalovirus infection. Study information: Carrying CMV and the relevant HLA type showed in public TCR beta signatures. Study-level points and caveats: Clonotype analysis showed dominance of the ex vivo response by HLA-C-restricted CMV-specific TCR beta clonotypes. Pooled public TCR beta family frequency picked out CMV carriers with the relevant HLA.

This clonotype was picked up a small number of times. Its specificity is not known. This CDR3 is built from 13 residues. V was shortened by 4 bases and J by 7 bases, with 15 bases between the two germline ends. CDR1 is SGDLS, CDR2 YYNGEE, per germline. TCRdb ran MiXCR on the reads and lists one entry per CDR3 protein. Here the sample spans hundreds of thousands of distinct CDR3 sequences, 20% to 25% being singletons. The J gene is TRBJ2-7, the V gene TRBV9; D is possibly TRBD1 or TRBD2 (5 bases each). This receptor was identified in a human donor in good health (CMV status not recorded). Some clones in this sample may be carry-over from other donors' samples. Sequencing was performed on CD8+ T cells from PBMCs. CDR3 in DNA: TGTGCCAGCAGCCCTCACCCCTGGGGGGAGCAGTACTTC. Translating it yields CASSPHPWGEQYF.